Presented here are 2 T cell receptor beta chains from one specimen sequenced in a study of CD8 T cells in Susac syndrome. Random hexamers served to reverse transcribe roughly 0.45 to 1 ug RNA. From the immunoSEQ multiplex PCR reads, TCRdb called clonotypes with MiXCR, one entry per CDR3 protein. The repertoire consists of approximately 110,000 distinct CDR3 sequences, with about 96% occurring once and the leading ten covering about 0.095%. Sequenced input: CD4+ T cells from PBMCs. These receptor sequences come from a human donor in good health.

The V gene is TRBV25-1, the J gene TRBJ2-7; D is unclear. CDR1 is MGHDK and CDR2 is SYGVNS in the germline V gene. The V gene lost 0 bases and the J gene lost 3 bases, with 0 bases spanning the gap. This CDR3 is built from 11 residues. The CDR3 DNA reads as TGTGCCAGCAGTGAATACTACGAGCAGTACTTC. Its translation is CASSEYYEQYF.

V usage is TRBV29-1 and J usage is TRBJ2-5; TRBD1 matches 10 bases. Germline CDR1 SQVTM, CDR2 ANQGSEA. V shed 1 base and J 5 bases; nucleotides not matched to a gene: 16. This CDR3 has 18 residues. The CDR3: CSVEVTPGQGLPGETQYF. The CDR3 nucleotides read TGCAGCGTTGAAGTCACCCCGGGACAGGGGCTCCCGGGGGAGACCCAGTACTTC.